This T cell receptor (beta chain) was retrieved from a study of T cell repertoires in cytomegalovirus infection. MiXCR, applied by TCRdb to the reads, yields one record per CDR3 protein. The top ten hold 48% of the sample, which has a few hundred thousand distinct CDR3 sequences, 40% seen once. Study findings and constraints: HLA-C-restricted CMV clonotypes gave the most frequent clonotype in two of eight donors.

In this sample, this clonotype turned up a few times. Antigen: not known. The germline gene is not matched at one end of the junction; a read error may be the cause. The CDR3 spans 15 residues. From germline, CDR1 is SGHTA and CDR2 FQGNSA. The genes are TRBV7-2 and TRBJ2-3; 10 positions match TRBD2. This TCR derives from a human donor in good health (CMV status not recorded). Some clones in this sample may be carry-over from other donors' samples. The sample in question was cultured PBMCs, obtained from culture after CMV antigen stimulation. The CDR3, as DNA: TGTGCCAGCAGCTTAGTGGGTACTAGCGGGACACCCCCGTTTTGG. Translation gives CASSLVGTSGTPPFW.